A selection of T cell receptor beta chains follows, all from one sample in a study of cytotoxic CD8 clonotypes in ibrutinib-treated CLL. Clones were sequenced by immunoSEQ multiplex PCR, and TCRdb holds only the in-frame ones, with some missing. The table records 160,000 or so clones, 81% of them present only once. Source: PBMCs, taken after 12 months of ibrutinib treatment. The receptors shown here come from a human donor with chronic lymphocytic leukemia. Both conserved end residues are part of each CDR3. The order of the fields is D gene, clone size, J gene, V gene, CDR3 DNA, CDR3 protein. A D gene is named only where the DNA matches it firmly. Size is stated for part of the rows, as once, few or many counts, or as a class when the clone is expanded.

D gene: NA; clone size: NA; J gene: TRBJ2-3; V gene: TRBV9; CDR3 DNA: TGTGCCAGCAGCGTAGGTACCGGATCTAGCACAGATACGCAGTATTTT; CDR3 protein: CASSVGTGSSTDTQYF
D gene: NA; clone size: once; J gene: TRBJ2-2; V gene: TRBV6-5; CDR3 DNA: TGTGCCAGCTCCCGAGGGCAGAAAAACACCGGGGAGCTGTTTTTT; CDR3 protein: CASSRGQKNTGELFF
D gene: NA; clone size: NA; J gene: TRBJ1-1; V gene: TRBV21-1; CDR3 DNA: TGTGCCAGCAGCAAAGGAGGGACAGTATGCAAGGACACTGAAGCTTTCTTT; CDR3 protein: CASSKGGTVCKDTEAFF
D gene: TRBD2; clone size: NA; J gene: TRBJ2-1; V gene: TRBV27; CDR3 DNA: TGTGCCAGCAGTTTATGGGGAGTAGCGGGGGGGCGGCCAAATGAGCAGTTCTTC; CDR3 protein: CASSLWGVAGGRPNEQFF
D gene: NA; clone size: NA; J gene: TRBJ1-1; V gene: TRBV6-5; CDR3 DNA: TGTGCCAGCAGTTACTCGGGCCTCTTTGAAGCTTTCTTT; CDR3 protein: CASSYSGLFEAFF
D gene: NA; clone size: once; J gene: TRBJ2-7; V gene: TRBV5-6; CDR3 DNA: TGTGCCAGCAGCTCCGGTGGATCCTACGAGCAGTACTTC; CDR3 protein: CASSSGGSYEQYF
D gene: TRBD2; clone size: NA; J gene: TRBJ2-3; V gene: TRBV9; CDR3 DNA: TGTGCCAGCAGCCCCCCGCGGGGGAAATACACAGATACGCAGTATTTT; CDR3 protein: CASSPPRGKYTDTQYF
D gene: TRBD2; clone size: many; J gene: TRBJ2-7; V gene: TRBV5-6; CDR3 DNA: TGTGCCAGCAGCTTGGGACTGAGACTAGCGGGATTCCACGAGCAGTACTTC; CDR3 protein: CASSLGLRLAGFHEQYF
D gene: NA; clone size: NA; J gene: TRBJ1-5; V gene: TRBV5-6; CDR3 DNA: TGTGCCAGCAGCATACAGGGTGTTCAGCCCCAGCATTTT; CDR3 protein: CASSIQGVQPQHF
D gene: TRBD2; clone size: NA; J gene: TRBJ2-1; V gene: TRBV4-3; CDR3 DNA: TGCGCCAGCAGCCAAGGCGGGGGATCCTACAATGAGCAGTTCTTC; CDR3 protein: CASSQGGGSYNEQFF
D gene: NA; clone size: NA; J gene: TRBJ1-5; V gene: TRBV18; CDR3 DNA: TGTGCCAGCTCACCTCCGGGACGTCCCTTCAATCAGCCCCAGCATTTT; CDR3 protein: CASSPPGRPFNQPQHF
D gene: TRBD1; clone size: NA; J gene: TRBJ2-7; V gene: TRBV28; CDR3 DNA: TGTGCCAGCAGATTACAGGGGAGCTCCTACGAGCAGTACTTC; CDR3 protein: CASRLQGSSYEQYF
D gene: NA; clone size: NA; J gene: TRBJ1-4; V gene: TRBV28; CDR3 DNA: TGTGCCAGCAGTTCACTCCAGACCCTTACCGGGAATGAAAAACTGTTTTTT; CDR3 protein: CASSSLQTLTGNEKLFF
D gene: NA; clone size: NA; J gene: TRBJ1-1; V gene: TRBV18; CDR3 DNA: TGTGCCAGCTCACCAGGGGTTCGGACTGAAGCTTTCTTT; CDR3 protein: CASSPGVRTEAFF
D gene: NA; clone size: NA; J gene: TRBJ2-1; V gene: TRBV19; CDR3 DNA: TGTGCCAGTAGCCCACCCTCCTTCTTTTACAATGAGCAGTTCTTC; CDR3 protein: CASSPPSFFYNEQFF
D gene: NA; clone size: NA; J gene: TRBJ1-4; V gene: TRBV30; CDR3 DNA: TGTGCCTGGAGCCGCACATCAACTAATGAAAAACTGTTTTTT; CDR3 protein: CAWSRTSTNEKLFF
D gene: NA; clone size: few; J gene: TRBJ2-2; V gene: TRBV5-5; CDR3 DNA: TGTGCCAGCAGCTTTCGTGGGGGAATAAACACCGGGGAGCTGTTTTTT; CDR3 protein: CASSFRGGINTGELFF
D gene: NA; clone size: NA; J gene: TRBJ1-1; V gene: TRBV28; CDR3 DNA: TGTGCCAGCAGCTCCCCGGCAGCGAACACTGAAGCTTTCTTT; CDR3 protein: CASSSPAANTEAFF
D gene: NA; clone size: NA; J gene: TRBJ2-5; V gene: TRBV27; CDR3 DNA: TGTGCCAGCAGTTTTAGCGGTCCTCGACCAGAGACCCAGTACTTC; CDR3 protein: CASSFSGPRPETQYF